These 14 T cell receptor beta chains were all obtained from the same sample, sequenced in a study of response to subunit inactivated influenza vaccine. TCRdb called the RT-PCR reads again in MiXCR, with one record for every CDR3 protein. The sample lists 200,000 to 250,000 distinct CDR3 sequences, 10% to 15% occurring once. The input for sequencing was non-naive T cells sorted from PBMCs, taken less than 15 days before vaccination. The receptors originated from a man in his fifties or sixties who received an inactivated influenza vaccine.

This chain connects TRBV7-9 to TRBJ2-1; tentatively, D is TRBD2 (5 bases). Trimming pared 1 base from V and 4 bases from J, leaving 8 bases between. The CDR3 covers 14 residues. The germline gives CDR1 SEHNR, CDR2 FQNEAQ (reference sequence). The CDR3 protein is CASSLETGYNEQFF. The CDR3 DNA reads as TGTGCCAGCAGCTTAGAAACGGGGTACAATGAGCAGTTCTTC.

The CDR3: CASSLAFGSTDTQYF. CDR3 coding DNA: TGCGCCAGCAGCTTGGCGTTCGGATCCACAGATACGCAGTATTTT. The chain joins TRBV5-1 to TRBJ2-3, with D hard to call. The V gene's germline CDR1 is SGHRS and CDR2 YFSETQ. The CDR3 length is 15 residues. V lost 0 bases, J lost 2 bases, and 10 bases lay in between. Variable domain in full (rest from reference TRBV5-1 and TRBJ2-3): KAGVTQTPRYLIKTRGQQVTLSCSPISGHRSVSWYQQTPGQGLQFLFEYFSETQRNKGNFPGRFSGRQFSNSRSEMNVSTLELGDSALYLCASSLAFGSTDTQYFGPGTRLTVL.

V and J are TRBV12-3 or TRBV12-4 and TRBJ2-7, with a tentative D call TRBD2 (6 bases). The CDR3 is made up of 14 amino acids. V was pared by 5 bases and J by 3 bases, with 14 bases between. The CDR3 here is CASSPPGLYYEQYF. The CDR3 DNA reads TGTGCCAGCAGTCCTCCGGGACTTTACTACGAGCAGTACTTC.

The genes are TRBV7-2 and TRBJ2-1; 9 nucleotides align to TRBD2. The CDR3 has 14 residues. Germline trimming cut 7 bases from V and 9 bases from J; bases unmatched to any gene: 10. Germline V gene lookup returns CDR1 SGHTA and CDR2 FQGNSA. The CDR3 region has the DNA TGTGCCAGCAAAATCGGCGGGGGGGCCGGTGAGCAGTTCTTC. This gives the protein CASKIGGGAGEQFF.

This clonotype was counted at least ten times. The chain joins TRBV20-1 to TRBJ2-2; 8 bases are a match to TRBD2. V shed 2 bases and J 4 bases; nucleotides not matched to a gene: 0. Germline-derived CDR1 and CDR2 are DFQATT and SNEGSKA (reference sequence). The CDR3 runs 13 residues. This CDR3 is CSARRGGTGELFF. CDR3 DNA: TGCAGTGCTAGACGGGGGGGCACCGGGGAGCTGTTTTTT.

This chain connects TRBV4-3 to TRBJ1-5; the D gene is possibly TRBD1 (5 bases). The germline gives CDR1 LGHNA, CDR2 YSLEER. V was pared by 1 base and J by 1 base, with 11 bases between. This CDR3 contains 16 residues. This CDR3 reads CASSQVLGRSNQPQHF. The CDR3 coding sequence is TGCGCCAGCAGCCAAGTCCTGGGACGGAGCAATCAGCCCCAGCATTTT.

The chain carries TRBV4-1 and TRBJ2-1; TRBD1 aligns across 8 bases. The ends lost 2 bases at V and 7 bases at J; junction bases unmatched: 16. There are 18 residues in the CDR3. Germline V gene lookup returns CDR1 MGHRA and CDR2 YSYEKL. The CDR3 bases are TGCGCCAGCAGCCAAAAACGCTCGACAGGGGTCACCTCAAATGAGCAGTTCTTC. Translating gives CASSQKRSTGVTSNEQFF.

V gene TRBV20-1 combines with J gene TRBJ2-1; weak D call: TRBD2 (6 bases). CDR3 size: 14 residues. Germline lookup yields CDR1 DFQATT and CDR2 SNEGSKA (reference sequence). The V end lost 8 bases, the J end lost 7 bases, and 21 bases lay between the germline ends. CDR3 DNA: TGCAGTATTGGGACCAACCGGGGGATAAATGAGCAGTTCTTC. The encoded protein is CSIGTNRGINEQFF.

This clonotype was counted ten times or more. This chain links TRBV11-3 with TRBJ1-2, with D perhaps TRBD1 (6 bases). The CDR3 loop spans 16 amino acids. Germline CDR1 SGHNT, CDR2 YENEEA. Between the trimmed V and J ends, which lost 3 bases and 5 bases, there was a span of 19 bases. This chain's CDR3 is CASSFGGGPILYGYTF. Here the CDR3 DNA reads TGTGCCAGCAGCTTCGGCGGGGGGCCGATCTTATATGGCTACACCTTC. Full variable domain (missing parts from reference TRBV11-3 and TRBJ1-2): EAGVVQSPRYKIIEKKQPVAFWCNPISGHNTLYWYLQNLGQGPELLIRYENEEAVDDSQLPKDRFSAERLKGVDSTLKIQPAELGDSAVYLCASSFGGGPILYGYTFGSGTRLTVV.

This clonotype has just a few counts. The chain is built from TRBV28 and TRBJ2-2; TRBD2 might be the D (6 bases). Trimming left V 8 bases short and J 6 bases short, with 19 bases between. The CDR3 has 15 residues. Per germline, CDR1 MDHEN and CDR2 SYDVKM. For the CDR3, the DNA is TGTGCCAGCCGGACCGGAGGGGAATTGGCCGGGGAGCTGTTTTTT. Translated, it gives CASRTGGELAGELFF.

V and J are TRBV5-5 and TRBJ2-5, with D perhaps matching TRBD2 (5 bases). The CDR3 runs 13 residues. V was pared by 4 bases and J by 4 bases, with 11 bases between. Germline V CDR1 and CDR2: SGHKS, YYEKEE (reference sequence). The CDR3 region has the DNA TGTGCCAGCAGCCGTCCGGGGTTAGAGACCCAGTACTTC. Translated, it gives CASSRPGLETQYF.

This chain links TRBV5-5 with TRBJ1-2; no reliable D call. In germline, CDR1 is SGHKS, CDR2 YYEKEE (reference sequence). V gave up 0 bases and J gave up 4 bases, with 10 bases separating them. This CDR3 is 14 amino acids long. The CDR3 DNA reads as TGTGCCAGCAGCTTGGCAGTACAGCCCTATGGCTACACCTTC. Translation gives CASSLAVQPYGYTF.

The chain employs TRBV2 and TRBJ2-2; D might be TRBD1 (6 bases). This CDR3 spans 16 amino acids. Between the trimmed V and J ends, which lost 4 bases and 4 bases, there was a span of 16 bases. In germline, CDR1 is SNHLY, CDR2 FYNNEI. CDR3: CASSAQGPRGTGELFF. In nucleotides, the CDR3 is TGTGCCAGCAGTGCACAGGGCCCTCGTGGCACCGGGGAGCTGTTTTTT.

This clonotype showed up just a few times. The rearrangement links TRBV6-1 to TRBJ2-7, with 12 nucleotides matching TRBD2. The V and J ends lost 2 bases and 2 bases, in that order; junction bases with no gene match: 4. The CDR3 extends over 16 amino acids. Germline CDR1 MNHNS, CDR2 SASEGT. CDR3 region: CASSERPSGGAYEQYF. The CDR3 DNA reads TGTGCCAGCAGTGAACGTCCTAGCGGGGGGGCCTACGAGCAGTACTTC.